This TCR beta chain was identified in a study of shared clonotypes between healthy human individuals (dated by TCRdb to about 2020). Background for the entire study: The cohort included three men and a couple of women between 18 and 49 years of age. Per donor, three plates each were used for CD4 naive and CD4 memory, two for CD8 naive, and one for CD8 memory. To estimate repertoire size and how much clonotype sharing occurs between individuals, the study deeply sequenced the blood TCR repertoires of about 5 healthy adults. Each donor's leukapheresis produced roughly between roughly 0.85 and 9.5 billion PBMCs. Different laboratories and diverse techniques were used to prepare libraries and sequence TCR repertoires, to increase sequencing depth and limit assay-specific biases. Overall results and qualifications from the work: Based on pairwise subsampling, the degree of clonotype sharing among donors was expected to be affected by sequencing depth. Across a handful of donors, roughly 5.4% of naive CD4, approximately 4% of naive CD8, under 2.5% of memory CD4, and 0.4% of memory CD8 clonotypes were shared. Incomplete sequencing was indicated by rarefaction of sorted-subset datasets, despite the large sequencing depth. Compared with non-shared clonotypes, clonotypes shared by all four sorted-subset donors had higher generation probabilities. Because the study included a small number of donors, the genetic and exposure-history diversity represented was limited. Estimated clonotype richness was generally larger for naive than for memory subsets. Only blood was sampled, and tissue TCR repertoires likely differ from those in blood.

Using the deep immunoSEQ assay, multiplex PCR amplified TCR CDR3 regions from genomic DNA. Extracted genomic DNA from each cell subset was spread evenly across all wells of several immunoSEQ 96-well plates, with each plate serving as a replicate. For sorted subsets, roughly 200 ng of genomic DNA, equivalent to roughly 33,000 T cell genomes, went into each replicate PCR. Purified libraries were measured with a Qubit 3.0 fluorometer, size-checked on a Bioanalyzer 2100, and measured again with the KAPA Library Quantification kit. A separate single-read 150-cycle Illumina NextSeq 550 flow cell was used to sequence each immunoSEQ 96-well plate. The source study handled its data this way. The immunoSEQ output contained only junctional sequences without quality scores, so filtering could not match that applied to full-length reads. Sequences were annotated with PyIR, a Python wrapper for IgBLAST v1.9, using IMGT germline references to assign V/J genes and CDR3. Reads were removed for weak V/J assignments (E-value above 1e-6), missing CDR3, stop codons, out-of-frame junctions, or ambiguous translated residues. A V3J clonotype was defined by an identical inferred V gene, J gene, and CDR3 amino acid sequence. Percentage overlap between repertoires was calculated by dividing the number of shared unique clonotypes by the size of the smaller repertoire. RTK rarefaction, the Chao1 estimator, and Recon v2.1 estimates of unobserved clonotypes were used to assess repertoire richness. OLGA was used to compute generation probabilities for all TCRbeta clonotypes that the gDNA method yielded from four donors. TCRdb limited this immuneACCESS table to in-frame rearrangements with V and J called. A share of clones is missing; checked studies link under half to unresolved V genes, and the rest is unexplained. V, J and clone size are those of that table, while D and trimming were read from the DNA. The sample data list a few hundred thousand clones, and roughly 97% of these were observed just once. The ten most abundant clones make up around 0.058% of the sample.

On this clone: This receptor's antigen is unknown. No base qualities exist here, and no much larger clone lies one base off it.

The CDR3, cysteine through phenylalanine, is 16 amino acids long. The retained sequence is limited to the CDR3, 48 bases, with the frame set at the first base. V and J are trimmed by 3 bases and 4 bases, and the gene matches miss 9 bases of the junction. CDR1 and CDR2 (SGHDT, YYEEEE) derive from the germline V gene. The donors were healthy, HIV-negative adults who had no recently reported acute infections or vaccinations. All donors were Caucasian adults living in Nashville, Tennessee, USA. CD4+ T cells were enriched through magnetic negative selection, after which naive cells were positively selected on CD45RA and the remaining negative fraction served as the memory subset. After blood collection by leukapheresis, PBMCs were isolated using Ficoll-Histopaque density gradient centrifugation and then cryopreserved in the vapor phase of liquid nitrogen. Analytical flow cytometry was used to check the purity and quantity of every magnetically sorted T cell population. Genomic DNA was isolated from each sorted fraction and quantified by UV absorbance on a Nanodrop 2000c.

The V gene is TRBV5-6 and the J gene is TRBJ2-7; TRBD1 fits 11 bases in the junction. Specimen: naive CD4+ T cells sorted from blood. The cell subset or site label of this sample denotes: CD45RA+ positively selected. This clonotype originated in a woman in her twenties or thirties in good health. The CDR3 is CASSSRTGGVFYEQYF. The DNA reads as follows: TGTGCCAGCAGCTCGAGGACAGGGGGCGTATTTTACGAGCAGTACTTC.